What follows are 8 T cell receptor beta chains derived from one specimen sequenced in a study of OX40 agonist ivuxolimab in advanced cancers. Repertoires were generated with immunoSEQ multiplex PCR, while TCRdb's copy carries only in-frame clones and drops some. The table lists 35,000 to 50,000 clones, around 89% of them singletons. Sequenced here: CD4+ or CD8+ T cells sorted from blood, sampled in a trial of the OX40 agonist ivuxolimab. Receptors were obtained from an adult with an advanced solid tumor such as melanoma, head and neck, liver or kidney cancer.

This clone was counted once. CDR3 in DNA: TGTGCCAGCAGCACCCGACAGGGGATAAACACCGGGGAGCTGTTTTTT. Its protein is CASSTRQGINTGELFF. This sequence joins TRBV9 and TRBJ2-2; 8 bases line up with TRBD1. The CDR3 has 16 amino acids. Germline loops: CDR1 SGDLS, CDR2 YYNGEE. J was trimmed by 2 bases and V by 4 bases; bases with no gene match: 7.

This chain connects TRBV28 to TRBJ2-5; 8 bases line up with TRBD1. Germline V lookup: CDR1 MDHEN, CDR2 SYDVKM. The CDR3 is 16 residues long. Trimming at V came to 6 bases and at J to 2 bases, leaving 11 bases not matched to a gene. DNA of the CDR3: TGTGCCAGCAGCTCGCTAAGACAGGGGTGGCAAGAGACCCAGTACTTC. Amino acid sequence: CASSSLRQGWQETQYF.

The chain couples TRBV10-2 to TRBJ1-2, with 10 bases identical to TRBD1. The V and J ends lost 0 bases and 7 bases, in that order; junction bases with no gene match: 5. Looked up from germline, CDR1 is WSHSY and CDR2 is SAAADI. This CDR3 has 15 residues. The CDR3 loop reads CASSESGDRGPGYTF. The CDR3 bases are TGCGCCAGCAGTGAGTCTGGGGACAGGGGACCTGGCTACACCTTC.

This sequence joins TRBV2 and TRBJ2-1; 7 bases fit TRBD2. The ends lost 1 base at V and 3 bases at J; junction bases unmatched: 3. CDR3 length: 15 amino acids. Germline CDR1 reads SNHLY; CDR2 reads FYNNEI. CDR3 in DNA: TGTGCCAGCAGTGAAGGGGGAGGGGTCTACAATGAGCAGTTCTTC. Amino acid sequence: CASSEGGGVYNEQFF.

V gene TRBV7-6 combines with J gene TRBJ1-2, with D possibly being TRBD1 (5 bases). Per germline, CDR1 SGHVS and CDR2 FNYEAQ. V shed 1 base and J shed 1 base, with 10 bases lying between them. This CDR3 has 15 residues. CDR3 amino acids: CASSLGTQINYGYTF. The CDR3, as DNA: TGTGCCAGCAGCTTAGGGACACAAATTAACTATGGCTACACCTTC.

The V call is TRBV5-6, the J call TRBJ2-6; TRBD1 is a possible D gene (5 bases). V was trimmed by 0 bases and J by 4 bases, leaving 14 bases between them. The CDR3 is 17 residues long. In germline, CDR1 is SGHDT, CDR2 YYEEEE. CDR3 in DNA: TGTGCCAGCAGCTTGGGACAGATCCTTAAAGGGGCCAACGTCCTGACTTTC. This translates into CASSLGQILKGANVLTF.

The rearrangement joins TRBV7-9 to TRBJ2-1; perhaps TRBD2 as D (5 bases). V lost 7 bases and J lost 8, with 21 bases in between. The CDR3 length is 15 residues. From germline, CDR1 is SEHNR and CDR2 FQNEAQ (reference sequence). CDR3 nucleotides: TGTGCCAGCACCGGACTTAGCAACCCACCCGATGAGCAGTTCTTC. Its translation: CASTGLSNPPDEQFF.

This chain links TRBV13 with TRBJ2-2; D possibly uses TRBD1 or TRBD2 (5 bases each). Between the trimmed V and J ends, which lost 5 bases and 8 bases, there was a span of 21 bases. The CDR3 spans 16 residues. Germline V gene data show CDR1 as PRHDT and CDR2 as FYEKMQ (reference sequence). The CDR3 DNA follows: TGTGCCAGCAGCGACCGGGACCGCCGACTTCGTGGGGAGCTGTTTTTT. This sequence encodes CASSDRDRRLRGELFF.